Sequencing of this T cell receptor (beta chain) was carried out in a study of T cell responses to AZD1222 COVID-19 vaccine. Study-level points and caveats: Targeting of unmutated variant regions was reportedly seen in nearly half of spike-specific TCRs. Regions 160-218 and 743-854 dominated among vaccine-associated CD4 TCRs spanning spike. Baseline seropositives among AZD1222 recipients totaled only 5 to 7. Clonal diversity was possibly underestimated, and white British individuals and females predominated among donors.

On this clone: Its antigen remains unidentified.

Trimming left V 4 bases short and J 5 bases short, with 21 bases between. The CDR3 extends over 17 amino acids. CDR1 SGHRS and CDR2 YFSETQ come from the germline V gene. Repertoires were generated with immunoSEQ multiplex PCR, while TCRdb's copy carries only in-frame clones and drops some. This sample has about 57,000 clones, with approximately 83% found just once. Material: peripheral blood, obtained on day 0 of AZD1222 vaccination. The V call is TRBV5-1, the J call TRBJ2-2, with D possibly TRBD1 on 7 matching bases. The receptor's source is an adult in good health. The DNA for the CDR3 is TGCGCCAGCAGCAACGAGGACAGGCAGAGCGGGACCGGGGAGCTGTTTTTT. Its protein is CASSNEDRQSGTGELFF.